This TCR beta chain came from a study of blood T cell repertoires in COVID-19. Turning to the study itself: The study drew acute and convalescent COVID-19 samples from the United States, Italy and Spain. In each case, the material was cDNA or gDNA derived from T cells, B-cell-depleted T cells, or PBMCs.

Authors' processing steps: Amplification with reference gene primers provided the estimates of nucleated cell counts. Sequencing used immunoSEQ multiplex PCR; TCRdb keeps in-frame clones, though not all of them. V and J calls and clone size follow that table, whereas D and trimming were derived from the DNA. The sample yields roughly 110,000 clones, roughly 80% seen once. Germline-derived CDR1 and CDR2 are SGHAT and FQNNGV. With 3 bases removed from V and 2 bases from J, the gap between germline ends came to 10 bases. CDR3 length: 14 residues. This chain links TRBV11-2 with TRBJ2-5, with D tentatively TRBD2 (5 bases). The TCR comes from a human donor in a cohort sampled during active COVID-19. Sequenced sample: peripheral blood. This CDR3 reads CASSFSRVQETQYF. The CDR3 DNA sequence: TGTGCCAGCAGCTTTTCGAGGGTTCAAGAGACCCAGTACTTC.